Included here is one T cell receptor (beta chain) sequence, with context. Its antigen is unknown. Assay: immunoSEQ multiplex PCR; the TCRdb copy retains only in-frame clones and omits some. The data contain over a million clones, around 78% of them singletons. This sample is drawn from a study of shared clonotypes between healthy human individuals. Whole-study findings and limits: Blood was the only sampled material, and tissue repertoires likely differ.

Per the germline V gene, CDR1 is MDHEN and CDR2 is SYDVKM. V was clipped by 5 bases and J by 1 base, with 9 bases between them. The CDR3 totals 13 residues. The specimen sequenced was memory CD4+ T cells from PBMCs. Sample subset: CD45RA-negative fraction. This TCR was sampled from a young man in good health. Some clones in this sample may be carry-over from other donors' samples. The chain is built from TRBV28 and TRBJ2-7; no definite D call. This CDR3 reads CASSPWDSYEQYF. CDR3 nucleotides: TGTGCCAGCAGTCCTTGGGATTCCTACGAGCAGTACTTC.